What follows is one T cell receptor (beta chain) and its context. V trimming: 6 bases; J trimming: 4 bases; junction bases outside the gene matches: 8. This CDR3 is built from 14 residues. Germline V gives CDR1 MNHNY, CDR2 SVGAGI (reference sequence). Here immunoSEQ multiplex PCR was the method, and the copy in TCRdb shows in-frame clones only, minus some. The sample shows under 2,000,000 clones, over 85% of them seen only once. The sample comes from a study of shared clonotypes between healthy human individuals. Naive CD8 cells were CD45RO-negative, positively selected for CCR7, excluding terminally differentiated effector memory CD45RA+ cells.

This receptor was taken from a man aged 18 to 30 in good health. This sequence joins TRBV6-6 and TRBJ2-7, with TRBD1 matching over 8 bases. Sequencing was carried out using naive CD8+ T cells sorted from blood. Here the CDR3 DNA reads TGTGCCAGCAGCTCGGGACAGGAAGCTTACGAGCAGTACTTC. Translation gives CASSSGQEAYEQYF.